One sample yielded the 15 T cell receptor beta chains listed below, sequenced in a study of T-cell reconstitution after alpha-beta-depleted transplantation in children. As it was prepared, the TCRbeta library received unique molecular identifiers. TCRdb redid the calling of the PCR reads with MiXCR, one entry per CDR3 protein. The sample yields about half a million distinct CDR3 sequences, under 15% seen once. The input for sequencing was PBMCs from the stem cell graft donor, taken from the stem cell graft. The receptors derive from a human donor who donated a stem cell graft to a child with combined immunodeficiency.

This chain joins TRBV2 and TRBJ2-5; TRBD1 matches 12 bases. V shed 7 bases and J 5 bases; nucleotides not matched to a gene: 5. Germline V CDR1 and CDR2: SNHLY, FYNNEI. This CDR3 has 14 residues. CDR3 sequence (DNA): TGTGCCAGCATGCGGGACAGGGGGCAGGAGACCCAGTACTTC. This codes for CASMRDRGQETQYF.

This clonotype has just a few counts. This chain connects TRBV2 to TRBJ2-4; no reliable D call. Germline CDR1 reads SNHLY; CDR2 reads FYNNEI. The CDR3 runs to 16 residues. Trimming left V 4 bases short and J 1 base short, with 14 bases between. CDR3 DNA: TGTGCCAGCAGTGCGGTAGCTACTGTGGCCAAAAACATTCAGTACTTC. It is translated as CASSAVATVAKNIQYF.

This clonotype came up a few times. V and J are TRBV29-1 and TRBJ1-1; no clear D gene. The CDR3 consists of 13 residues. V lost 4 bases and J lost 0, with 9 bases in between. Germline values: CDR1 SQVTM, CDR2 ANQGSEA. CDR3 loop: CSVAARMNTEAFF. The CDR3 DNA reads TGCAGCGTTGCGGCCAGAATGAACACTGAAGCTTTCTTT.

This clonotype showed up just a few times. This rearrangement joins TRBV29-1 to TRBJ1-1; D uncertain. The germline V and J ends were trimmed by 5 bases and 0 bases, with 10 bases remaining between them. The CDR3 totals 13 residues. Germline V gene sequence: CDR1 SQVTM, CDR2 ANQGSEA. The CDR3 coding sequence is TGCAGCGTTCTGGGCAGAGTGAACACTGAAGCTTTCTTT. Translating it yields CSVLGRVNTEAFF.

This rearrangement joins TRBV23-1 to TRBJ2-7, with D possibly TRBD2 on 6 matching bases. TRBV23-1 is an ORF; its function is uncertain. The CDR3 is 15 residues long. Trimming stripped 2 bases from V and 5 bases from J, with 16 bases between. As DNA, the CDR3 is TGCGCCAGCAGTCAAGGAGGGGTGGTCAGCAACGAGCAGTACTTC. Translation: CASSQGGVVSNEQYF.

The CDR3 DNA reads TGCAGTGTAGCAGGCTCAATCAACACAGATACGCAGTATTTT. Protein: CSVAGSINTDTQYF. The V gene is TRBV20-1, the J gene TRBJ2-3; D not resolved. This CDR3 is 14 amino acids long. Trimming stripped 7 bases from V and 2 bases from J, with 16 bases between. Germline CDR1 and CDR2: DFQATT and SNEGSKA (reference sequence).

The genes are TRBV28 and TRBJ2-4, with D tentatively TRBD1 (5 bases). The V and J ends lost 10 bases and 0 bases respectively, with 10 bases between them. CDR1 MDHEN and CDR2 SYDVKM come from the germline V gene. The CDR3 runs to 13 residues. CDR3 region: CATDTLAKNIQYF. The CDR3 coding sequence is TGTGCCACGGACACACTAGCCAAAAACATTCAGTACTTC.

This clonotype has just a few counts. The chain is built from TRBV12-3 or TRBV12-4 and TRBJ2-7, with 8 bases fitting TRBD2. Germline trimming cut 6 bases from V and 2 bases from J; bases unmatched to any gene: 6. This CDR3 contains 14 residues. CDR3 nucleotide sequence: TGTGCCAGCAGGCTCGGGGGGGCCCCCTACGAGCAGTACTTC. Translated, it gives CASRLGGAPYEQYF.

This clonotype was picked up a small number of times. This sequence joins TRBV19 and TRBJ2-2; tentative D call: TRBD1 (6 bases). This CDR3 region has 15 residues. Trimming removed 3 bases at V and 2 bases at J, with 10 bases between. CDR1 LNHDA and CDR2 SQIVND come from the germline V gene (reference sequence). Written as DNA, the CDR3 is TGTGCCAGTAGTATGTGGGGGCGCAACACCGGGGAGCTGTTTTTT. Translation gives CASSMWGRNTGELFF. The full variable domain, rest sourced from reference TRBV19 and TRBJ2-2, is DGGITQSPKYLFRKEGQNVTLSCEQNLNHDAMYWYRQDPGQGLRLIYYSQIVNDFQKGDIAEGYSVSREKKESFPLTVTSAQKNPTAFYLCASSMWGRNTGELFFGEGSRLTVL.

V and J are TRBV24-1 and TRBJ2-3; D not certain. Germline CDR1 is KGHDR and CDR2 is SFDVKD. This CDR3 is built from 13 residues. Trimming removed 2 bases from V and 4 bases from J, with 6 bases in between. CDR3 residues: CATSDSHADTQYF. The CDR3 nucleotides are TGTGCCACCAGTGATTCCCACGCAGATACGCAGTATTTT.

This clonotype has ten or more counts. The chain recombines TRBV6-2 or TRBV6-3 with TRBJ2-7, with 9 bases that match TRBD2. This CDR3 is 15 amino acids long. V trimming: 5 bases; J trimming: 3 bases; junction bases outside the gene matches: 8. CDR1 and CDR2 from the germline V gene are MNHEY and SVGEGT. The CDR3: CASSTLAGDNYEQYF. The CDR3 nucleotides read TGTGCCAGCAGTACCTTAGCGGGGGATAACTACGAGCAGTACTTC.

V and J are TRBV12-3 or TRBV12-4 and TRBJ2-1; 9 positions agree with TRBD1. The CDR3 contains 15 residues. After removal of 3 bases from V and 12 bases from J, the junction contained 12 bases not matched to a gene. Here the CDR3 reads CASSFGTGYFSLQFF. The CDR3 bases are TGTGCCAGCAGTTTCGGGACAGGGTATTTTAGTTTGCAGTTCTTC.

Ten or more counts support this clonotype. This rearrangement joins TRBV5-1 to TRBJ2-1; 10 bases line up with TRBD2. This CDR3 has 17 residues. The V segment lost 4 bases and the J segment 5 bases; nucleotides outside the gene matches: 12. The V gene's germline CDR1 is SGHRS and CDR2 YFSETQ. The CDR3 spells CASSVASGSLQHNEQFF. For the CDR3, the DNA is TGCGCCAGCAGCGTAGCTAGCGGGAGTCTTCAACACAATGAGCAGTTCTTC.

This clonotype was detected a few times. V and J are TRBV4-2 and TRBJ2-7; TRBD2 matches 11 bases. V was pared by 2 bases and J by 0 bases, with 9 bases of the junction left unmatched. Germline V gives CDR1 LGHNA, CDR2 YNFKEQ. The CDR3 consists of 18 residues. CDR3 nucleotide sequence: TGTGCCAGCAGCCAACCGAGACTAGCGGGGACGTTCTCCTACGAGCAGTACTTC. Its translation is CASSQPRLAGTFSYEQYF.

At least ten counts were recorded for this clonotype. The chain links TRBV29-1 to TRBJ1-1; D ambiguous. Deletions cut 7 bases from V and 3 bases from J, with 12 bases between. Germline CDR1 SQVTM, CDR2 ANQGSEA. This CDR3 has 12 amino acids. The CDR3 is CSASPGDTEAFF. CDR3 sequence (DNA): TGCAGCGCCTCCCCGGGAGACACTGAAGCTTTCTTT.